The clone carrying this T cell receptor (beta chain) was seen ten or more times. As yet, its antigen is unknown. The time point: persistent/refractory GD, antithyroid drugs over 5 years with positive TRAb. Generation of the TCR library employed RNA extracted from PBMCs. EDTA tubes held approximately 8.8 milliliters of peripheral blood from each patient. Relying on iRepertoire HTBI primers and Arm-PCR of CDR3 regions, the team built TCR beta libraries. Methods used by the authors: Segment identification across samples yielded roughly 62 TRBV and 12 to 15 TRBJ segments. TCRdb processed the multiplex PCR reads anew with MiXCR; each CDR3 protein has one entry. The authors' filters were not applied to this entry. Here the sample spans a few hundred thousand distinct CDR3 sequences, approximately 21% being singletons. The data originate from a study of regulatory T cells in long-lasting Graves disease. Whole-study context: It was over 5 years of antithyroid drugs, with positive TSH receptor antibodies, that meant persistent Graves' disease. Whole-study results and caveats: Persistent Graves' patients showed a TCR diversity that was lower than that of newly diagnosed ones.

The starting material was peripheral blood mononuclear cells (PBMCs), obtained when the disease was refractory, from a patient treated with antithyroid drugs. This TCR came from a female donor with Graves disease.

In nucleotides, the CDR3 is TGCAGCGTTGACGGTCTAGCGGGAGCGGTAAACCAAGAGACCCAGTACTTC. As protein: CSVDGLAGAVNQETQYF. The chain couples TRBV29-1 to TRBJ2-5; 10 nucleotides match TRBD2. CDR1 SQVTM and CDR2 ANQGSEA come from the germline V gene. The CDR3 has 17 residues. With 3 bases clipped from V and 0 bases from J, the junction kept 10 bases outside the gene matches.